A single TCR beta chain is shown here with its context. Its antigen is unknown. Patients had received no treatment of any kind before thyroid surgery. The V segment lost 6 bases and the J segment 8 bases; nucleotides outside the gene matches: 10. This CDR3 spans 13 amino acids. Germline assignment: CDR1 GTSNPN and CDR2 SVGIG (reference sequence). As processed by the authors: Researchers built a distant-metastasis classifier for papillary thyroid cancer that drew on CDR3 differences across clinicopathological groups. MiXCR reprocessed the PCR reads for TCRdb. TCRdb's processing, not the study's, gives the V and J calls here. The table records roughly 48,000 clones, approximately 15% of them present only once. This sample was included in a study of metastatic and nonmetastatic thyroid tumors. About the study: Comparative analysis of repertoires was undertaken across blood and tumor or nodule tissue obtained from malignant and benign thyroid patients. Whole-study findings and limits: Reportedly, malignant thyroid tumors had significantly higher TCR beta diversity than benign nodules, in blood and tumor.

This TCR was sampled from a female donor with papillary thyroid cancer or a benign thyroid nodule (not recorded which). Some clones in this sample may be carry-over from other donors' samples. Material for sequencing was blood. The chain combines TRBV30 with TRBJ1-2; 9 bases map to TRBD1. CDR3 nucleotide sequence: TGTGCCTGTAGCCTACAGGGGGCGTTAGGCTACACCTTC. This translates into CACSLQGALGYTF.